One and the same sample provided the 8 T cell receptor beta chains below, sequenced in a study of T cells in Graves' hyperthyroidism and ophthalmopathy. Amplified TCR beta CDR3 regions derived from RNA transcripts. RT-PCR in the first round (using the HTBI primer set) targeted the TCR CDR3. One entry per CDR3 protein results from TCRdb running MiXCR on the multiplex PCR reads. The sample comprises approximately 610,000 distinct CDR3 sequences, over 12% of which are singletons, and roughly 4.3% rests with the top ten. The sample taken for sequencing was blood. The receptors originated from a woman aged 40 to 50 with Graves' ophthalmopathy.

The chain carries TRBV20-1 and TRBJ2-7, with a weak D call TRBD2 (6 bases). Between the trimmed V and J ends, which lost 3 bases and 5 bases, there was a span of 17 bases. The CDR3 contains 14 residues. The germline V gene encodes CDR1 DFQATT and CDR2 SNEGSKA (reference sequence). The CDR3 here is CSASRDSRGDEQYF. The CDR3 DNA is TGCAGTGCTAGCCGGGACTCACGAGGGGACGAGCAGTACTTC.

The chain joins TRBV11-3 to TRBJ1-3; the D is unclear. The CDR3 is 12 amino acids. Per germline, CDR1 SGHNT and CDR2 YENEEA. The V end lost 4 bases, the J end lost 8 bases, and 9 bases lay between the germline ends. This chain's CDR3 is CASSWARDTIYF. CDR3 coding DNA: TGTGCCAGCAGCTGGGCTAGGGACACCATATATTTT.

A few counts support this clonotype. V is TRBV6-5 and J is TRBJ2-6; 10 nucleotides match TRBD2. CDR1 MNHEY and CDR2 SVGAGI come from the germline V gene. CDR3 length equals 17 residues. The junction had 5 bases not matched to a gene; V was cut back by 4 bases and J by 2 bases. For the CDR3, the DNA is TGTGCCAGCAGTTGGACTAGCGGAGAAACTGGGGCCAACGTCCTGACTTTC. It codes for CASSWTSGETGANVLTF.

This clonotype was seen many times. The chain joins TRBV7-3 to TRBJ1-2; no firm D call. Germline V gene sequence: CDR1 SGHTA, CDR2 FQGTGA. V gave up 4 bases and J gave up 7 bases, with 16 bases separating them. The CDR3 spans 14 residues. The CDR3 region has the DNA TGTGCCAGCAGCTCTTCCCCCGGGTTTTCTGGCTACACCTTC. Its translation is CASSSSPGFSGYTF.

This clonotype came up many times. V is TRBV7-3 and J is TRBJ2-2; D is uncertain. The CDR3 is 14 amino acids. The germline gives CDR1 SGHTA, CDR2 FQGTGA. V was shortened by 3 bases and J by 3 bases, with 8 bases between the two germline ends. The CDR3 spells CASSLATYTGELFF. CDR3 coding DNA: TGTGCCAGCAGCTTGGCTACCTACACCGGGGAGCTGTTTTTT.

This clonotype was seen ten or more times. V is TRBV15 and J is TRBJ1-4, with 7 bases that match TRBD1. Trimming took 0 bases from V and 5 from J; bases not matched to a gene: 6. The CDR3 is 16 amino acids. From germline, CDR1 is LNHNV and CDR2 YYDKDF (reference sequence). CDR3 amino acids: CATSRDPGQRNEKLFF. The CDR3 DNA is TGTGCCACCAGCAGAGATCCGGGACAGAGGAATGAAAAACTGTTTTTT.

This clonotype was recorded many times. The V and J genes are TRBV28 and TRBJ1-1; D is uncertain. Germline V gene data show CDR1 as MDHEN and CDR2 as SYDVKM. The CDR3 is 13 amino acids. The V and J ends lost 10 bases and 1 base respectively, with 13 bases between them. CDR3 bases: TGTGCCACAAGTGGGGTCCAGAACACTGAAGCTTTCTTT. Protein sequence: CATSGVQNTEAFF.

This clonotype was recorded a few times. The chain couples TRBV6-1 to TRBJ1-6; 7 positions match TRBD1. V was pared by 6 bases and J by 5 bases, with 4 bases of the junction left unmatched. The germline V gene has CDR1 MNHNS and CDR2 SASEGT. This CDR3 is built from 14 residues. CDR3 DNA: TGTGCCAGCAGCGCCGGGACAGATAATTCACCCCTCCACTTT. The encoded protein is CASSAGTDNSPLHF.